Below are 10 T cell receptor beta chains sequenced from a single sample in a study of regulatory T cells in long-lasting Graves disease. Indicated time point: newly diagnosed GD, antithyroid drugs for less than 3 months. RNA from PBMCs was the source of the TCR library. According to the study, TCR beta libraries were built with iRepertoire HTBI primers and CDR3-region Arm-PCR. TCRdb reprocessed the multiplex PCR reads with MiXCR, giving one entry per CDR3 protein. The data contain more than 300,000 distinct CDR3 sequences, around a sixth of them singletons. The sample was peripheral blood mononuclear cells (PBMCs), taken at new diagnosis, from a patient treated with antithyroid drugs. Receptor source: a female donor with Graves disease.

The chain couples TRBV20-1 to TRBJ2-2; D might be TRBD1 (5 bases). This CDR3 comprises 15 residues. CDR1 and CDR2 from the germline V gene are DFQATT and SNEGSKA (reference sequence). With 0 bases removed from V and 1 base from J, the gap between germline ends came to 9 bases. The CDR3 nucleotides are TGCAGTGCTAGAGATCAGGGCATGAACACCGGGGAGCTGTTTTTT. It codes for CSARDQGMNTGELFF.

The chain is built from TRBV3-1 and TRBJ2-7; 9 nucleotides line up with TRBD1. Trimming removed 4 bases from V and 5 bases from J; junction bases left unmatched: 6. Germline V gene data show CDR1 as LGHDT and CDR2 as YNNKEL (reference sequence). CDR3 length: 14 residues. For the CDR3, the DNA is TGTGCCAGCAGCCGCCGGACAGGGGAGGACGAGCAGTACTTC. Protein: CASSRRTGEDEQYF.

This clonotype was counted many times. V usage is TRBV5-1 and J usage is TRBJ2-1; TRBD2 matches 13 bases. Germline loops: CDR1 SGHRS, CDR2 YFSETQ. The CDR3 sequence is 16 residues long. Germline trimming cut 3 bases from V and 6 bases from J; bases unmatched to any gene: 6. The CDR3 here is CASSYGTSGAPNEQFF. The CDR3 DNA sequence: TGCGCCAGCAGCTACGGGACTAGCGGGGCCCCCAATGAGCAGTTCTTC.

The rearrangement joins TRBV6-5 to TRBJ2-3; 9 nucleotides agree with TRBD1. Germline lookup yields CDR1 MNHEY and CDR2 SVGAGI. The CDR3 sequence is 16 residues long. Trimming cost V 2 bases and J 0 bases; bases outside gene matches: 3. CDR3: CASSYADRGSTDTQYF. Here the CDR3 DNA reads TGTGCCAGCAGTTACGCGGACAGGGGCAGCACAGATACGCAGTATTTT.

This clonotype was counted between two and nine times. CDR3 coding DNA: TGTGCCAGCAGCTTAGAGTATGCAGGATCCCACTACGAGCAGTACTTC. The encoded protein is CASSLEYAGSHYEQYF. This chain connects TRBV11-2 to TRBJ2-7; D not resolved. The CDR3 contains 16 residues. V was trimmed by 0 bases and J by 3 bases, leaving 15 bases between them. The germline gives CDR1 SGHAT, CDR2 FQNNGV.

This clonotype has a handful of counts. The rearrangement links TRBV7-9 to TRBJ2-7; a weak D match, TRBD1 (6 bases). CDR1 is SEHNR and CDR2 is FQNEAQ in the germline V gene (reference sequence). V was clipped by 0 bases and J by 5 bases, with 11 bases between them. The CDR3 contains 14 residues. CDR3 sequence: CASSLAWGLDEQYF. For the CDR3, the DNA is TGTGCCAGCAGCTTAGCATGGGGGCTAGACGAGCAGTACTTC. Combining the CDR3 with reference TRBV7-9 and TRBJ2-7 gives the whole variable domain DTGVSQNPRHKITKRGQNVTFRCDPISEHNRLYWYRQTLGQGPEFLTYFQNEAQLEKSRLLSDRFSAERPKGSFSTLEIQRTEQGDSAMYLCASSLAWGLDEQYFGPGTRLTVT.

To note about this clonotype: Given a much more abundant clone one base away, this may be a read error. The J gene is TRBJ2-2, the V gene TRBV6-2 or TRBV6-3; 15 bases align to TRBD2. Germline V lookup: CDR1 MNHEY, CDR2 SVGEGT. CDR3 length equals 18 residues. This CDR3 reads CASRVGLAGGRDTGEPFF. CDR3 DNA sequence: TGTGCCAGCAGGGTTGGACTAGCGGGGGGGCGGGACACCGGGGAGCCGTTTTTT.

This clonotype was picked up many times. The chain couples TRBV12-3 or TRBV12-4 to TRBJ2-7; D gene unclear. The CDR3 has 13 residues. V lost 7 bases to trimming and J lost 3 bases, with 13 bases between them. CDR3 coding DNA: TGTGCCAGCACTAAGGACGGATACTACGAGCAGTACTTC. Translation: CASTKDGYYEQYF.

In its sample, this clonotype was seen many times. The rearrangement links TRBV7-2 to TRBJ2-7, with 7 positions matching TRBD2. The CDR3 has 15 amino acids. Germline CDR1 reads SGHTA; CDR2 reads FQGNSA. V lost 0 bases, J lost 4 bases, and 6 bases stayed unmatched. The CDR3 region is CASSLAGGPLYEQYF. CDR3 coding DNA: TGTGCCAGCAGCTTAGCGGGAGGGCCTTTATACGAGCAGTACTTC. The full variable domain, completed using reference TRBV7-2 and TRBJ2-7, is GAGVSQSPSNKVTEKGKDVELRCDPISGHTALYWYRQSLGQGLEFLIYFQGNSAPDKSGLPSDRFSAERTGGSVSTLTIQRTQQEDSAVYLCASSLAGGPLYEQYFGPGTRLTVT.

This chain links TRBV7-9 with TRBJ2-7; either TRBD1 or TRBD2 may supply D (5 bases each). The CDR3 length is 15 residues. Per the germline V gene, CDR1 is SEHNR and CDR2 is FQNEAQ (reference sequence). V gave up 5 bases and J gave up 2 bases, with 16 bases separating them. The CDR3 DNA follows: TGTGCCAGCAGCCCGCCTGGGGGAGAAACCTACGAGCAGTACTTC. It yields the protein CASSPPGGETYEQYF.